The 23 T cell receptor beta chains given below trace back to one sample, sequenced in a study of T cells after posttransplantation cyclophosphamide. Assay: immunoSEQ multiplex PCR; the TCRdb copy retains only in-frame clones and omits some. The sample includes approximately 1,500 clones, around 79% of them seen just once. Treatment was busulfan-fludarabine conditioning, a marrow graft, and cyclophosphamide on days +3 and +4. The starting material was PBMCs, obtained more than 220 days after allogeneic stem cell transplant with posttransplant cyclophosphamide. The origin of the receptors is a female patient over 55 who received an allogeneic stem cell transplant from an unrelated donor, was CMV-positive, and had acute GVHD only. The graft donor may have given rise to some T cells.

The rearrangement links TRBV2 to TRBJ2-3, with D maybe TRBD2 (6 bases). Germline V gene lookup returns CDR1 SNHLY and CDR2 FYNNEI. CDR3 length equals 14 residues. Trimming pared 7 bases from V and 4 bases from J, leaving 15 bases between. The CDR3 region has the DNA TGTGCCAGCAAGGCGGGGACCGGGCCAGATACGCAGTATTTT. As protein: CASKAGTGPDTQYF. The variable domain in full, with the rest retrieved from reference TRBV2 and TRBJ2-3, is EPEVTQTPSHQVTQMGQEVILRCVPISNHLYFYWYRQILGQKVEFLVSFYNNEISEKSEIFDDQFSVERPDGSNFTLKIRSTKLEDSAMYFCASKAGTGPDTQYFGPGTRLTVL.

J is TRBJ1-5 and V is TRBV10-1; no clear D. Germline assignment: CDR1 WNHNN and CDR2 SYGVQD (reference sequence). The CDR3 runs 21 residues. With 10 bases removed from V and 0 bases from J, the gap between germline ends came to 34 bases. The CDR3 protein is CATLGSYPGSYWIYSNQPQHF. Written as DNA, the CDR3 is TGCGCCACCCTTGGTTCTTACCCGGGGAGCTACTGGATTTATAGCAATCAGCCCCAGCATTTT.

This CDR3 reads CASSGGGSYNSPLHF. DNA of the CDR3: TGTGCCAGCTCCGGCGGGGGGTCCTATAATTCACCCCTCCACTTT. This sequence joins TRBV18 and TRBJ1-6; a weak D match, TRBD1 (5 bases). This CDR3 is built from 15 residues. V was pared by 6 bases and J by 1 base, with 10 bases between. CDR1 and CDR2 (germline): KGHSH, LQKENI.

The V call is TRBV20-1, the J call TRBJ1-4; unclear D gene. V was trimmed by 7 bases and J by 4 bases, leaving 7 bases between them. The CDR3 is 11 residues long. CDR1 and CDR2 from the germline V gene are DFQATT and SNEGSKA (reference sequence). DNA of the CDR3: TGCAGTGTACTCGTTAATGAAAAACTGTTTTTT. It yields the protein CSVLVNEKLFF.

The chain uses TRBV7-9 and TRBJ2-7; tentatively, D is TRBD1 (6 bases). The CDR3 sequence is 16 residues long. Germline CDR1 is SEHNR and CDR2 is FQNEAQ (reference sequence). Trimming took off 5 bases at V and 1 base at J, with 18 bases between the two ends. As DNA, the CDR3 is TGTGCCAGCAGCACTAACCGGGACACAGTTTCCTACGAGCAGTACTTC. This gives the protein CASSTNRDTVSYEQYF. The full variable domain, its missing parts supplied by reference TRBV7-9 and TRBJ2-7, is DTGVSQNPRHKITKRGQNVTFRCDPISEHNRLYWYRQTLGQGPEFLTYFQNEAQLEKSRLLSDRFSAERPKGSFSTLEIQRTEQGDSAMYLCASSTNRDTVSYEQYFGPGTRLTVT.

A note on this clone: Only one base separates this from a far larger clonotype, so it likely reflects a read error. The chain has TRBV28 and TRBJ1-5; 7 bases map to TRBD1. The CDR3 is 15 residues long. Trimming took 11 bases from V and 5 from J; bases not matched to a gene: 15. Germline assignment: CDR1 MDHEN and CDR2 SYDVKM. The CDR3 reads CAASGATGADQPQHF. The CDR3 coding sequence is TGTGCCGCCTCGGGGGCAACAGGGGCGGATCAGCCCCAGCATTTT.

In this sample, this clone turned up a few times. One junction end disagrees with the germline gene, perhaps due to a read error. The chain uses TRBV29-1 and TRBJ1-6, with D unresolved. CDR3 length: 13 residues. Looked up from germline, CDR1 is SQVTM and CDR2 is ANQGSEA. CDR3 nucleotides: TGCAGCGTTGGCTCTCAGTTGAATTCCCCCCTCCACTTT. Residues: CSVGSQLNSPLHF.

V is TRBV4-3 and J is TRBJ2-5; 8 nucleotides line up with TRBD1. The J call may be faulty, since TRBJ2-7 better matches the DNA end. CDR1 is LGHNA and CDR2 is YSLEER in the germline V gene. The CDR3 contains 15 residues. Written as DNA, the CDR3 is TGCGCCAGCAGCCAAGGGACAGGGACATCATACGAGCAGTACTTC. This sequence encodes CASSQGTGTSYEQYF.

This chain joins TRBV6-1 and TRBJ2-1; TRBD2 matches 7 bases. V lost 7 bases to trimming and J lost 5 bases; unmatched junction nucleotides: 2. The CDR3 has 12 amino acids. The germline CDR1 and CDR2 sequences are MNHNS and SASEGT. The CDR3 region has the DNA TGTGCCAGCACTCGGGGGGACAATGAGCAGTTCTTC. Protein product: CASTRGDNEQFF.

The chain uses TRBV15 and TRBJ2-7; 8 positions match TRBD1. J gave up 4 bases and V 3 bases, and 5 bases lay outside the gene matches. The CDR3 has 14 amino acids. Germline CDR1 and CDR2: LNHNV and YYDKDF (reference sequence). The chain's CDR3 is CATSSSRDRYEQYF. CDR3 nucleotides: TGTGCCACCAGCAGCTCCCGGGACAGGTACGAGCAGTACTTC.

This clone appeared a single time. This chain joins TRBV30 and TRBJ1-2; TRBD1 might be the D (5 bases). The CDR3 contains 12 residues. Germline lookup yields CDR1 GTSNPN and CDR2 SVGIG (reference sequence). Trimming shortened V by 3 bases and J by 7 bases, and 12 bases separated the two germline ends. CDR3 sequence (DNA): TGTGCCTGGAGATATAGACAGAGTGGCTACACCTTC. Amino acid sequence: CAWRYRQSGYTF.

Relative to its sample, this clone is large. The J gene is TRBJ1-6, the V gene TRBV27; no reliable D call. This CDR3 comprises 14 residues. In germline, CDR1 is MNHEY, CDR2 SMNVEV (reference sequence). V was clipped by 4 bases and J by 13 bases, with 17 bases between them. CDR3 sequence (DNA): TGTGCCAGCAGTTCCCCTTCGGCGGTAGCCCCCCTCCACTTT. Protein product: CASSSPSAVAPLHF.

The J gene is TRBJ2-2, the V gene TRBV10-3; D is unclear. The germline CDR1 and CDR2 sequences are ENHRY and SYGVKD. The CDR3 runs to 11 residues. Trimming removed 6 bases from V and 7 bases from J, with 6 bases in between. The CDR3 bases are TGTGCCATCAGCGGCGGCGGGGAGCTGTTTTTT. This sequence encodes CAISGGGELFF.

The V call is TRBV6-6, the J call TRBJ1-2, with D maybe TRBD1 (6 bases). Germline lookup yields CDR1 MNHNY and CDR2 SVGAGI (reference sequence). V was pared by 5 bases and J by 4 bases, with 17 bases between. The CDR3 is made up of 15 amino acids. The CDR3 DNA sequence: TGTGCCAGCAGTCTTTTTGCCGGGGGGCCCTATGGCTACACCTTC. Protein product: CASSLFAGGPYGYTF.

This sequence joins TRBV19 and TRBJ2-7; weak D call: TRBD2 (6 bases). V was clipped by 5 bases and J by 0 bases, with 14 bases between them. The CDR3 runs to 15 residues. Per germline, CDR1 LNHDA and CDR2 SQIVND (reference sequence). This CDR3 is CASSRGGSSSYEQYF. The CDR3 DNA follows: TGTGCCAGTAGTCGCGGAGGGTCTAGCTCCTACGAGCAGTACTTC.

This clone was detected only once. V is TRBV5-4 and J is TRBJ1-2; a possible D gene is TRBD1 (6 bases). CDR3 length equals 14 residues. V dropped 3 bases and J dropped 8 bases, with 17 bases sitting between them. Germline loops: CDR1 SGHNT, CDR2 YYREEE (reference sequence). CDR3 amino acids: CASSYFGGPSGYTF. The CDR3 nucleotides read TGTGCCAGCAGCTACTTCGGGGGGCCCTCGGGCTACACCTTC.

This clone is large. This chain joins TRBV7-2 and TRBJ2-1; tentative D call: TRBD2 (6 bases). The V gene lost 0 bases and the J gene lost 4 bases, with 10 bases spanning the gap. Per the germline V gene, CDR1 is SGHTA and CDR2 is FQGNSA. The CDR3 runs 15 residues. CDR3 residues: CASSLASGQYNEQFF. Written as DNA, the CDR3 is TGTGCCAGCAGCTTAGCTAGCGGCCAATACAATGAGCAGTTCTTC.

This clone has only a few counts. The V gene is TRBV7-9, the J gene TRBJ1-2, with TRBD1 matching over 10 bases. Trimming at V came to 4 bases and at J to 3 bases, leaving 14 bases not matched to a gene. The V gene's germline CDR1 is SEHNR and CDR2 FQNEAQ (reference sequence). The CDR3 consists of 18 residues. The CDR3 nucleotides are TGTGCCAGCAGCTCCCCGGGACAGGGGCATTATCAGGACTATGGCTACACCTTC. Amino acid sequence: CASSSPGQGHYQDYGYTF.

The chain employs TRBV4-2 and TRBJ1-5; TRBD1 matches 10 bases. J lost 4 bases, V lost 3 bases, and 6 bases had no gene match. The CDR3 covers 16 residues. Germline V CDR1 and CDR2: LGHNA, YNFKEQ. CDR3 nucleotides: TGTGCCAGCAGCCACGCGGACAGGGGGTGGAATCAGCCCCAGCATTTT. Translating gives CASSHADRGWNQPQHF.

The chain links TRBV10-3 to TRBJ1-2; 12 bases match TRBD1. The V gene's germline CDR1 is ENHRY and CDR2 SYGVKD. This CDR3 is 16 amino acids long. Trimming took 8 bases from V and 0 from J; bases not matched to a gene: 7. The CDR3 sequence is CAIGDGTGGPNYGYTF. CDR3 in DNA: TGTGCCATCGGGGACGGGACAGGGGGCCCTAACTATGGCTACACCTTC.

The CDR3 DNA sequence: TGTGCCAGCAGCCAGGGGCTCGATGGCTACACCTTC. This encodes CASSQGLDGYTF. The chain links TRBV28 to TRBJ1-2; a possible D gene is TRBD1 (6 bases). CDR1 is MDHEN and CDR2 is SYDVKM in the germline V gene. The CDR3 length is 12 residues. Deletions cut 6 bases from V and 6 bases from J, with 11 bases between.

The rearrangement links TRBV28 to TRBJ2-6, with TRBD2 matching over 7 bases. The CDR3 is 16 residues long. CDR1 MDHEN and CDR2 SYDVKM come from the germline V gene. V shed 8 bases, J shed 0 bases, and the junction held 7 bases outside the gene matches. CDR3 DNA sequence: TGTGCCAGCGGAGGGACTACCGCCTCTGGGGCCAACGTCCTGACTTTC. It encodes CASGGTTASGANVLTF.

This chain links TRBV6-5 with TRBJ1-4, with 7 bases that match TRBD1. V trimming: 6 bases; J trimming: 10 bases; junction bases outside the gene matches: 14. The CDR3 consists of 15 residues. Looked up from germline, CDR1 is MNHEY and CDR2 is SVGAGI. CDR3 amino acids: CASRSRTGGIGKLFF. DNA of the CDR3: TGTGCCAGCAGAAGTAGGACAGGAGGAATCGGAAAACTGTTTTTT.